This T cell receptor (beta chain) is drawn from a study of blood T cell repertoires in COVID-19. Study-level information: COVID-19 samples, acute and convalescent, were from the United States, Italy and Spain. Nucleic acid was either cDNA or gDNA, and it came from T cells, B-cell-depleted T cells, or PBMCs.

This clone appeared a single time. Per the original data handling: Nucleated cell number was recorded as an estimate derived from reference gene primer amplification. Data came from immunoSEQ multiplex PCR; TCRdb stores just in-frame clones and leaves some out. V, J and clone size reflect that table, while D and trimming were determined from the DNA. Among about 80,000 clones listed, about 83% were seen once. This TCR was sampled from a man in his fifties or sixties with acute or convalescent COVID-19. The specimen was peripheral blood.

This CDR3 is CASSEVRAPGELFF. The DNA of the CDR3 is TGCGCCAGCAGTGAGGTCCGCGCCCCCGGGGAGCTGTTTTTT. The chain employs TRBV10-1 and TRBJ2-2, with no clear D. The CDR3 runs 14 residues. V gave up 2 bases and J gave up 6 bases, with 10 bases separating them. Germline CDR1 WNHNN, CDR2 SYGVQD (reference sequence).